This T cell receptor beta chain appears in the sequencing data of a study of T cells in localized non-small cell lung cancer. CDR3 length: 11 residues. The ends were cut back, 8 bases at V and 4 bases at J, with 8 bases in the middle. Germline V gives CDR1 MRHNA, CDR2 SNTAGT. In its sample, this clone was seen a few times. Profiled with immunoSEQ multiplex PCR; TCRdb holds only in-frame clones, not every one. The repertoire holds 2,500 or so clones, with roughly a third as singletons. This specimen was lung tumor tissue, taken before any cancer treatment. The origin of this receptor is a man between 35 and 75 years old with stage II lung adenocarcinoma. This chain connects TRBV6-4 to TRBJ1-2; no clear D gene. The DNA for the CDR3 is TGTGCCAGCCAGGAGATCTATGGCTACACCTTC. This gives the protein CASQEIYGYTF.